These T cell receptor beta chains were read from a single sample in a study of blood T cell repertoires in COVID-19. The repertoire was sequenced with immunoSEQ multiplex PCR; TCRdb's copy has only in-frame clones and lacks some. The table records 220,000 or so clones, roughly four fifths of them present only once. Material: peripheral blood. These receptors came from a woman of 80 years or more with COVID-19, enrolled during active disease. The CDR3 runs from the conserved cysteine through the conserved F or W. Each record gives: V gene, J gene, CDR3 length, clone size, D gene, CDR3 protein, CDR3 DNA. D genes are given only for firm matches. For some rows the clone size is stated as once, few or many, or as a class when expanded; others skip it.

>TRBV19|TRBJ2-7|16|.|.
CASSLVSGSPTGEQYF
TGTGCCAGTAGCCTAGTGTCGGGGTCCCCGACGGGCGAGCAGTACTTC
>TRBV7-6|TRBJ2-2|14|.|TRBD2
CASSPWTSGGELFF
TGTGCCAGCAGCCCTTGGACTAGCGGCGGGGAGCTGTTTTTT
>TRBV10-3|TRBJ1-1|12|.|TRBD1
CAISTGVTEAFF
TGTGCCATCAGTACAGGGGTCACTGAAGCTTTCTTT
>TRBV29-1|TRBJ2-7|14|.|TRBD1
CSVEDREVLGEQYF
TGCAGCGTTGAGGACAGGGAAGTCCTTGGCGAGCAGTACTTC
>TRBV18|TRBJ1-2|12|.|.
CASSHRVGGYTF
TGTGCCAGCTCACACAGGGTGGGTGGCTACACCTTC
>TRBV3-1/TRBV3-2|TRBJ2-2|19|.|.
CASSQDDPYRAGITGELFF
TGTGCCAGCAGCCAAGACGACCCGTATAGGGCGGGGATCACCGGGGAGCTGTTTTTT
>TRBV5-4|TRBJ2-5|15|once|.
CASSSQRADQETQYF
TGTGCCAGCAGCTCTCAACGTGCGGACCAAGAGACCCAGTACTTC
>TRBV6-5|TRBJ1-3|15|few|.
CASGSRGGSGNTIYF
TGTGCCAGCGGATCCCGGGGAGGCTCTGGAAACACCATATATTTT
>TRBV7-3|TRBJ2-5|15|once|TRBD2
CASSLAGGSLETQYF
TGTGCCAGCAGCTTAGCGGGGGGGTCCCTAGAGACCCAGTACTTC
>TRBV5-4|TRBJ2-1|14|.|TRBD2
CASSSGTNYNEQFF
TGTGCCAGCAGCTCAGGGACTAACTACAATGAGCAGTTCTTC
>TRBV7-6|TRBJ2-2|17|.|TRBD2
CASSLSPGRANTGELFF
TGTGCCAGCAGCTTAAGCCCCGGGAGGGCGAACACCGGGGAGCTGTTTTTT
>TRBV9|TRBJ2-5|14|.|.
CASSVIRGGETQYF
TGTGCCAGCAGCGTAATAAGGGGGGGAGAGACCCAGTACTTC
>TRBV4-2|TRBJ2-7|13|once|.
CASSQGTGLEQYF
TGTGCCAGCAGCCAAGGTACGGGGTTGGAGCAGTACTTC
>TRBV14|TRBJ1-1|15|.|.
CASSQETAGNTEAFF
TGTGCCAGCAGCCAAGAGACGGCAGGTAACACTGAAGCTTTCTTT
>TRBV19|TRBJ2-6|18|.|TRBD1
CASSGGGRGRSGANVLTF
TGTGCCAGTAGTGGGGGCGGCAGGGGGCGGTCTGGGGCCAACGTCCTGACTTTC
>TRBV18|TRBJ1-1|14|few|TRBD1
CASTPKQGHTEAFF
TGTGCCAGCACACCCAAACAGGGGCACACTGAAGCTTTCTTT
>TRBV10-3|TRBJ2-5|14|.|.
CAIRAAQGIETQYF
TGTGCCATCAGGGCGGCCCAGGGAATAGAGACCCAGTACTTC
>TRBV27|TRBJ1-1|12|.|.
CASSGRNTEAFF
TGTGCCAGCAGTGGCAGGAACACTGAAGCTTTCTTT
>TRBV4-3|TRBJ1-2|15|once|.
CASSQGGLANYGYTF
TGCGCCAGCAGCCAAGGGGGACTGGCTAACTATGGCTACACCTTC
>TRBV6-6|TRBJ2-5|13|.|.
CASTRDFQETQYF
TGTGCCAGCACTCGGGACTTCCAAGAGACCCAGTACTTC
>TRBV20-1|TRBJ2-7|11|.|TRBD2
CSGTSGGEQYF
TGCAGTGGGACTAGCGGGGGCGAGCAGTACTTC
>TRBV9|TRBJ1-2|16|.|TRBD1
CASSVVGTGANYGYTF
TGTGCCAGCAGCGTAGTTGGGACAGGGGCCAACTATGGCTACACCTTC
>TRBV18|TRBJ1-1|18|.|.
CASSRSRQGPGRNTEAFF
TGTGCCAGCTCACGATCCCGTCAGGGGCCGGGACGGAACACTGAAGCTTTCTTT
>TRBV7-9|TRBJ1-3|16|.|.
CASSQIKTGWRNTIYF
TGTGCCAGCAGCCAGATAAAGACAGGTTGGAGAAACACCATATATTTT
>TRBV9|TRBJ1-4|14|.|.
CASSAGATNEKLFF
TGTGCCAGCAGCGCGGGGGCAACTAATGAAAAACTGTTTTTT
>TRBV6-5|TRBJ1-2|11|.|TRBD1
CASQGLYGYTF
TGTGCCTCACAGGGGCTCTATGGCTACACCTTC
>TRBV9|TRBJ2-7|15|.|TRBD1
CASSVGQGAQYEQYF
TGTGCCAGCAGCGTAGGACAGGGGGCGCAATACGAGCAGTACTTC
>TRBV30|TRBJ2-5|14|.|.
CAWRYSGAQETQYF
TGTGCCTGGAGATACAGTGGGGCCCAAGAGACCCAGTACTTC
>TRBV15|TRBJ1-2|14|.|TRBD1
CATSVDRGRDGYTF
TGTGCCACCAGCGTCGACAGGGGGCGGGATGGCTACACCTTC
>TRBV24-1|TRBJ2-1|13|.|.
CATRGTAGNEQFF
TGTGCCACCAGGGGAACGGCGGGCAATGAGCAGTTCTTC
>TRBV29-1|TRBJ1-2|12|.|TRBD1
CSVGTGGLGYTF
TGCAGCGTCGGGACAGGGGGGCTTGGCTACACCTTC
>TRBV6-2/TRBV6-3|TRBJ2-1|19|.|TRBD2
CASSYSVLAGAGTYNEQFF
TGTGCCAGCAGTTACTCCGTCCTAGCGGGAGCGGGAACCTACAATGAGCAGTTCTTC
>TRBV10-1|TRBJ1-3|17|.|.
CAGGSGLPGISGNTIYF
TGCGCCGGGGGGTCGGGACTGCCGGGCATCTCTGGAAACACCATATATTTT
>TRBV2|TRBJ1-5|14|.|.
CASSERQAWQPQHF
TGTGCCAGCAGTGAACGCCAGGCATGGCAGCCCCAGCATTTT
>TRBV7-2|TRBJ2-1|14|.|TRBD2
CASSYGGGSNEQFF
TGTGCCAGCAGCTATGGGGGAGGGAGCAATGAGCAGTTCTTC
>TRBV7-3|TRBJ2-3|19|few|TRBD2
CASSLSYISGRAREDTQYF
TGTGCCAGCAGCTTAAGCTATATTAGCGGGAGGGCCAGGGAAGATACGCAGTATTTT
>TRBV6-6|TRBJ1-2|13|.|.
CASSYGAGYGYTF
TGTGCCAGCAGTTACGGGGCAGGGTATGGCTACACCTTC
>TRBV10-1|TRBJ2-1|14|few|.
CASSRGASYNEQFF
TGCGCCAGCAGTAGGGGTGCTTCCTACAATGAGCAGTTCTTC
>TRBV5-4|TRBJ1-2|15|.|TRBD1
CASSSGDRAALGYTF
TGTGCCAGCAGCTCAGGTGACAGGGCGGCCCTGGGCTACACCTTC
>TRBV2|TRBJ2-3|17|.|TRBD2
CASSERRLAGGTDTQYF
TGTGCCAGCAGTGAAAGACGCCTAGCGGGGGGCACAGATACGCAGTATTTT
>TRBV4-2|TRBJ1-2|15|.|TRBD1
CASSQGGTGGRGYTF
TGTGCCAGCAGCCAAGGCGGGACAGGGGGCCGGGGCTACACCTTC
>TRBV6-4|TRBJ2-1|14|.|.
CASSDKSSYNEQFF
TGTGCCAGCAGTGACAAGAGCTCCTACAATGAGCAGTTCTTC
>TRBV11-1|TRBJ2-7|15|once|.
CASSLSGSWSYEQYF
TGTGCCAGCAGCCTTAGCGGTTCGTGGTCCTACGAGCAGTACTTC
>TRBV9|TRBJ2-1|12|.|.
CASSPLGDVQFF
TGTGCCAGCAGCCCTCTCGGTGATGTGCAGTTCTTC
>TRBV6-5|TRBJ2-1|15|.|TRBD1
CASSSGTGKRNEQFF
TGTGCCAGCAGCTCCGGGACAGGGAAGAGGAATGAGCAGTTCTTC
>TRBV7-9|TRBJ2-7|13|.|.
CASSHPGPYEQYF
TGTGCCAGCAGTCACCCCGGTCCTTACGAGCAGTACTTC
>TRBV5-1|TRBJ2-2|14|.|TRBD2
CASQREGRTGELFF
TGCGCCAGCCAGCGGGAGGGCCGCACCGGGGAGCTGTTTTTT
>TRBV30|TRBJ2-2|11|.|.
CALGRTGELFF
TGTGCCTTAGGGAGGACCGGGGAGCTGTTTTTT
>TRBV6-5|TRBJ2-3|14|.|TRBD1
CASSQTGVTDTQYF
TGTGCCAGCAGTCAAACAGGGGTCACAGATACGCAGTATTTT
>TRBV15|TRBJ1-2|12|.|.
CATSRDSYGYTF
TGTGCCACCAGCAGAGACAGCTATGGCTACACCTTC
>TRBV19|TRBJ2-3|17|.|.
CASSLWEGGTSTDTQYF
TGTGCCAGTAGTTTGTGGGAAGGGGGAACTAGCACAGATACGCAGTATTTT
>TRBV15|TRBJ2-5|13|once|TRBD1
CATSMTGWETQYF
TGTGCCACCTCAATGACAGGGTGGGAGACCCAGTACTTC
>TRBV24-1|TRBJ1-2|14|.|.
CATSDPGQLNGYTF
TGTGCCACCAGTGACCCCGGACAGTTAAATGGCTACACCTTC
>TRBV28|TRBJ2-1|15|.|.
CASSNAQGPNNEQFF
TGTGCCAGCAGCAACGCACAGGGTCCAAACAATGAGCAGTTCTTC
>TRBV6-6|TRBJ1-2|13|once|.
CASSSGQPRGYTF
TGTGCCAGCAGTTCCGGACAGCCGAGGGGCTACACCTTC